This record looks at one TCR beta chain sequence and its context. Using immunoSEQ multiplex PCR, the repertoire was profiled, and TCRdb retains in-frame clones only, with some absent. The sample lists some 200,000 clones, roughly four fifths seen once, with about 6% in the top ten. The data originate from a study of blood T cell repertoires in COVID-19. As for the study in general: T cells, B-cell-depleted T cells, or PBMCs provided the cDNA or gDNA that served as material.

The CDR3 extends over 15 amino acids. V gave up 1 base and J gave up 4 bases, with 11 bases separating them. Germline V lookup: CDR1 KGHSH, CDR2 LQKENI. This chain uses TRBV18 with TRBJ1-3; D not certain. Sequenced sample: peripheral blood. This TCR derives from a woman in her 40s with acute or convalescent COVID-19. The CDR3 spells CASSPQPGSGNTIYF. In DNA form, the CDR3 reads TGTGCCAGCTCACCACAGCCGGGGTCAGGAAACACCATATATTTT.